This entry lists 27 T cell receptor beta chains sequenced from one sample in a study of immune characterization of retroperitoneal liposarcoma. TCRdb re-analysed the PCR reads in MiXCR, keeping a single row per CDR3 protein. The sample has around 2,000 distinct CDR3 sequences, approximately 27% seen once. The sequenced material came from tumor tissue. The source is a female donor with retroperitoneal liposarcoma.

This clonotype is labeled medium-sized. The chain employs TRBV6-1 and TRBJ2-5; D uncertain. Germline V gene lookup returns CDR1 MNHNS and CDR2 SASEGT. This CDR3 spans 14 amino acids. V was trimmed by 1 base and J by 2 bases, leaving 8 bases between them. CDR3 nucleotides: TGTGCCAGCAGTGAAGGGTGGGAACAAGAGACCCAGTACTTC. Its protein product is CASSEGWEQETQYF.

The chain links TRBV6-6 to TRBJ2-3, with D maybe TRBD2 (6 bases). The germline V and J ends were trimmed by 8 bases and 6 bases, with 6 bases remaining between them. The germline CDR1 and CDR2 sequences are MNHNY and SVGAGI (reference sequence). The CDR3 totals 10 residues. The CDR3 DNA reads as TGTGCCAGCGGGAGGGATACGCAGTATTTT. Translated, it gives CASGRDTQYF.

This clonotype is medium-sized within its sample. V and J are TRBV10-3 and TRBJ2-1; 7 bases agree with TRBD1. The J call is uncertain, as TRBJ2-7 better fits the DNA end. Germline assignment: CDR1 ENHRY and CDR2 SYGVKD. This CDR3 contains 12 residues. CDR3 DNA: TGTGCCATCAGGGGGACAGACTACGAGCAGTACTTC. It yields the protein CAIRGTDYEQYF.

This clonotype is large (0.1 to 1%) within its sample. This chain uses TRBV6-1 with TRBJ2-1; 8 positions agree with TRBD1. With the DNA end fitting TRBJ2-7 better, the J assignment may be wrong. This CDR3 region has 15 residues. Per germline, CDR1 MNHNS and CDR2 SASEGT. The CDR3 spells CASRHRQGRYNEQYF. The CDR3 DNA reads TGTGCCAGCAGACATAGACAGGGGAGGTACAATGAGCAGTACTTC.

This clonotype was seen a handful of times. CDR3 region: CASSERQVSSYNEQFF. CDR3 nucleotides: TGTGCCAGCAGTGAACGGCAGGTTAGCTCCTACAATGAGCAGTTCTTC. The chain employs TRBV6-1 and TRBJ2-1; no clear D. CDR1 is MNHNS, CDR2 SASEGT, per germline. The CDR3 has 16 residues. V lost 2 bases and J 0 bases, leaving 11 bases between the germline ends.

By share of the sample, this clonotype is large (0.1 to 1%). The CDR3 coding sequence is TGTGCCAGCAGCTTATTCGTGTCGACAGGCTACTCCTACGAGCAGTTCTTC. It encodes CASSLFVSTGYSYEQFF. The chain employs TRBV7-2 and TRBJ2-1, with TRBD1 as a possible D gene (6 bases). Germline CDR1 is SGHTA and CDR2 is FQGNSA. Trimming shortened V by 2 bases and J by 10 bases, and 24 bases separated the two germline ends. The CDR3 runs 17 residues.

Comment on this clonotype: A much bigger clone sits one base away, suggesting this may be a read error. This rearrangement joins TRBV7-2 to TRBJ2-1; D call uncertain. Trimming removed 4 bases from V and 10 bases from J, with 17 bases in between. Per the germline V gene, CDR1 is SGHTA and CDR2 is FQGNSA. This CDR3 is 14 amino acids long. The CDR3 nucleotides read TGTGCCAGCAGCTCCCCGGAAGGGTTTCCCGAGCAGTTCTTC. Its translation: CASSSPEGFPEQFF.

By sample fraction, this clonotype is large. V usage is TRBV6-1 and J usage is TRBJ2-1, with a weak D call TRBD1 (5 bases). CDR1 and CDR2 (germline): MNHNS, SASEGT. This CDR3 contains 16 residues. V shed 2 bases and J shed 0 bases, with 11 bases lying between them. CDR3 nucleotide sequence: TGTGCCAGCAGTGAATTCGGACACCGCTCCTACAATGAGCAGTTCTTC. Translated: CASSEFGHRSYNEQFF.

This clonotype was recorded a few times. The junction and the germline gene differ at one end; a read error may be behind it. The gene calls are TRBV6-5 and TRBJ1-6; D call uncertain. Germline V gives CDR1 MNHEY, CDR2 SVGAGI. This CDR3 spans 14 amino acids. The CDR3 nucleotides are TGTGCCAGCAGTTACTCTAGAGGGTCCTACGAGCAGTACTTT. As protein: CASSYSRGSYEQYF.

This clonotype was seen a few times. This chain links TRBV9 with TRBJ2-3; D is perhaps TRBD2 (6 bases). CDR1 is SGDLS, CDR2 YYNGEE, per germline. The CDR3 spans 12 residues. V was shortened by 2 bases and J by 8 bases, with 9 bases between the two germline ends. The CDR3 DNA is TGTGCCAGCAGCGTCCCCGGGGGTACGCAGTATTTT. It encodes CASSVPGGTQYF.

This clonotype showed up many times. This chain connects TRBV6-1 to TRBJ2-4, with D perhaps given as TRBD1 or TRBD2 (5 bases each). CDR3 length equals 14 residues. From germline, CDR1 is MNHNS and CDR2 SASEGT. V lost 2 bases and J lost 11, with 16 bases in between. The CDR3 spells CASSELGRTYLQYF. In nucleotides, the CDR3 is TGTGCCAGCAGTGAATTGGGACGGACATACCTTCAGTACTTC.

By proportion, this clonotype is medium-sized. Relative to the germline gene, one junction end is altered; a read error may explain this. CDR3 DNA sequence: TGTGCCAGCAGCGAAGGAGGGGACTATCAGCAGTTATTC. Translated, it gives CASSEGGDYQQLF. The V call is TRBV7-2, the J call TRBJ2-1, with 7 nucleotides matching TRBD2. The CDR3 consists of 13 residues. Germline CDR1 SGHTA, CDR2 FQGNSA. Using reference TRBV7-2 and TRBJ2-1 for the parts outside the CDR3, the full variable domain is GAGVSQSPSNKVTEKGKDVELRCDPISGHTALYWYRQSLGQGLEFLIYFQGNSAPDKSGLPSDRFSAERTGGSVSTLTIQRTQQEDSAVYLCASSEGGDYQQLFGPGTRLTVL.

This clonotype is deemed medium-sized. The genes are TRBV6-1 and TRBJ2-1; D is possibly TRBD2 (5 bases). The CDR3 has 14 residues. The germline gives CDR1 MNHNS, CDR2 SASEGT. Trimming left V 3 bases short and J 4 bases short, with 10 bases between. The CDR3: CASSETISYNEQFF. The CDR3 nucleotides are TGTGCCAGCAGTGAGACTATAAGTTACAATGAGCAGTTCTTC.

In this sample, this clonotype turned up a few times. The rearrangement joins TRBV6-4 to TRBJ2-3, with 8 bases aligning to TRBD2. After removal of 5 bases from V and 1 base from J, the junction contained 2 bases not matched to a gene. The germline V gene has CDR1 MRHNA and CDR2 SNTAGT. The CDR3 sequence is 14 residues long. DNA of the CDR3: TGTGCCAGCAGTAGCGGGAGTGGCACAGATACGCAGTATTTT. This gives the protein CASSSGSGTDTQYF.

The rearrangement links TRBV4-1 to TRBJ1-4; 7 bases are shared with TRBD1. J lost 7 bases, V lost 4 bases, and 6 bases had no gene match. Germline CDR1 and CDR2: MGHRA and YSYEKL. This CDR3 region has 14 residues. The CDR3 DNA sequence: TGCGCCAGCAGCCTTAACAGGGGTGGTGAAAAACTGTTTTTT. Amino acid sequence: CASSLNRGGEKLFF.

Within the sample, this clonotype is large. J is TRBJ2-1 and V is TRBV6-1; TRBD2 agrees at 14 bases. The J call may be in error: the DNA end matches TRBJ2-7 better. Per germline, CDR1 MNHNS and CDR2 SASEGT. The CDR3 sequence is 16 residues long. Here the CDR3 reads CASIKTSGGDNYEQYF. As DNA, the CDR3 is TGTGCCAGCATAAAGACTAGCGGGGGGGACAATTACGAGCAGTACTTC.

The chain employs TRBV6-7 and TRBJ2-1, with D uncertain. TRBV6-7 is assigned to the ORF class and has an uncertain function. The CDR3 has 12 residues. V was trimmed by 2 bases and J by 10 bases, leaving 9 bases between them. This CDR3 is CASSYAAYEQFF. The CDR3 nucleotides read TGTGCCAGCAGTTACGCCGCCTACGAGCAGTTCTTC.

This clonotype was observed a handful of times. V usage is TRBV12-3 or TRBV12-4 and J usage is TRBJ1-1; 8 bases fit TRBD1. The length of the CDR3 is 15 residues. J was trimmed by 0 bases and V by 7 bases; bases with no gene match: 7. The CDR3 DNA reads TGTGCCAGCACTATTCGGACAGGGTTGAACACTGAAGCTTTCTTT. It specifies CASTIRTGLNTEAFF.

By share, this clonotype counts as medium-sized. This chain links TRBV11-3 with TRBJ2-3; 9 bases are a match to TRBD2. The CDR3 loop spans 15 amino acids. Germline V gene lookup returns CDR1 SGHNT and CDR2 YENEEA. V was clipped by 0 bases and J by 3 bases; unmatched bases: 1. CDR3 sequence (DNA): TGTGCCAGCAGCTTAGAGCGGGAGGGAACAGATACGCAGTATTTT. Encoded protein: CASSLEREGTDTQYF. Full variable domain (remainder filled in from reference TRBV11-3 and TRBJ2-3): EAGVVQSPRYKIIEKKQPVAFWCNPISGHNTLYWYLQNLGQGPELLIRYENEEAVDDSQLPKDRFSAERLKGVDSTLKIQPAELGDSAVYLCASSLEREGTDTQYFGPGTRLTVL.

This clonotype was seen more than once but under ten times. The V and J genes are TRBV18 and TRBJ1-1; D is undetermined. Germline V lookup: CDR1 KGHSH, CDR2 LQKENI. Trimming took off 5 bases at V and 4 bases at J, with 11 bases between the two ends. The CDR3 covers 13 residues. CDR3: CASSSGESTEAFF. The DNA of the CDR3 is TGTGCCAGCTCATCTGGGGAGAGCACTGAAGCTTTCTTT.

This clonotype is labeled medium-sized (0.01 to 0.1%). The chain combines TRBV27 with TRBJ1-2, with a possible D match to TRBD1 (6 bases). This CDR3 has 15 residues. The V and J ends lost 1 base and 5 bases respectively, with 14 bases between them. Germline V lookup: CDR1 MNHEY, CDR2 SMNVEV (reference sequence). CDR3 loop: CASSLFAGAEYGYTF. The CDR3 DNA follows: TGTGCCAGCAGTTTATTCGCAGGGGCCGAGTATGGCTACACCTTC.

This clonotype is judged medium-sized. The rearrangement links TRBV7-8 to TRBJ2-5; possibly TRBD2 for D (5 bases). The J call may be faulty, since TRBJ2-7 better matches the DNA end. Per germline, CDR1 SGHVS and CDR2 FQNEAQ. This CDR3 spans 15 amino acids. Written as DNA, the CDR3 is TGTGCCAGCAGCTTGGACCCGGGATTCTCCTACGAGCAGTACTTC. Translating it yields CASSLDPGFSYEQYF.

This clonotype is deemed medium-sized. This sequence joins TRBV27 and TRBJ2-1; the D is unclear. The DNA end is a closer match to TRBJ2-7, so the J assignment may be wrong. CDR1 MNHEY and CDR2 SMNVEV come from the germline V gene (reference sequence). The length of the CDR3 is 11 residues. The CDR3 here is CASSSYNEQYF. The CDR3 DNA is TGTGCCAGCAGTTCCTACAATGAGCAGTACTTC.

The J gene is TRBJ2-3, the V gene TRBV6-1; 8 bases are shared with TRBD1. The closer fit of TRBJ2-1 to the DNA end suggests the J call may be wrong. The CDR3 is 14 amino acids. CDR1 MNHNS and CDR2 SASEGT come from the germline V gene. CDR3 region: CASSSLTGGLEQFF. The DNA for the CDR3 is TGTGCCAGCAGTTCTCTTACAGGGGGTTTGGAGCAGTTCTTC.

The chain joins TRBV9 to TRBJ2-1; 7 bases map to TRBD1. The J call may be mistaken, given a closer DNA end match to TRBJ2-7. The length of the CDR3 is 14 residues. Germline V gene sequence: CDR1 SGDLS, CDR2 YYNGEE. DNA of the CDR3: TGTGCCAGCAGCGCCCGGGACAGCTCCTACGAGCAGTACTTC. Translated: CASSARDSSYEQYF.

The chain has TRBV12-3 or TRBV12-4 and TRBJ2-3, with D hard to call. CDR3 length: 14 amino acids. The V gene lost 1 base and the J gene lost 0 bases, with 5 bases spanning the gap. In DNA form, the CDR3 reads TGTGCCAGCAGTTTAGAGGCTAGCACAGATACGCAGTATTTT. It translates to CASSLEASTDTQYF.

This clonotype is labeled large. V usage is TRBV25-1 and J usage is TRBJ2-1, with D possibly matching TRBD2 (6 bases). Per germline, CDR1 MGHDK and CDR2 SYGVNS. The CDR3 is made up of 15 amino acids. The V end was cut by 5 bases, the J end by 5 bases, with 16 bases between. The CDR3 loop reads CASSSGTSLNNEQFF. As DNA, the CDR3 is TGTGCCAGCAGTTCCGGGACTTCCCTAAACAATGAGCAGTTCTTC. Combining the CDR3 with reference TRBV25-1 and TRBJ2-1 gives the whole variable domain EADIYQTPRYLVIGTGKKITLECSQTMGHDKMYWYQQDPGMELHLIHYSYGVNSTEKGDLSSESTVSRIRTEHFPLTLESARPSHTSQYLCASSSGTSLNNEQFFGPGTRLTVL.